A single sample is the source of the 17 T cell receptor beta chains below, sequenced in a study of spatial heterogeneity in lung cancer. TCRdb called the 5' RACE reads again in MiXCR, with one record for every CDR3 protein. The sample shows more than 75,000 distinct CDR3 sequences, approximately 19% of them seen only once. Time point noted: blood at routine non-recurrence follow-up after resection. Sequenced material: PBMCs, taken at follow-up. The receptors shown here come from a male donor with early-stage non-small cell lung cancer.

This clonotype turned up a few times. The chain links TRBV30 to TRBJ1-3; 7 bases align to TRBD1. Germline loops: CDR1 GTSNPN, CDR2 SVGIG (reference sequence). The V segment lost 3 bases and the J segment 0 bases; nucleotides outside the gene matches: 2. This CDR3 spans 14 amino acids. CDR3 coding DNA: TGTGCCTGGAGGGGACAGAGCTCTGGAAACACCATATATTTT. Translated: CAWRGQSSGNTIYF. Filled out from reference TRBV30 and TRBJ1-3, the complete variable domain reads SQTIHQWPATLVQPVGSPLSLECTVEGTSNPNLYWYRQAAGRGLQLLFYSVGIGQISSEVPQNLSASRPQDRQFILSSKKLLLSDSGFYLCAWRGQSSGNTIYFGEGSWLTVV.

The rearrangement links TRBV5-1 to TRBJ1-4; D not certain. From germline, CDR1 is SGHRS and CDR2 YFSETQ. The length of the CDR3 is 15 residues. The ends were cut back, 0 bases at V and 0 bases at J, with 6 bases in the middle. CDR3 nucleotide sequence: TGCGCCAGCAGCTTGGGTCGGTCAACTAATGAAAAACTGTTTTTT. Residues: CASSLGRSTNEKLFF.

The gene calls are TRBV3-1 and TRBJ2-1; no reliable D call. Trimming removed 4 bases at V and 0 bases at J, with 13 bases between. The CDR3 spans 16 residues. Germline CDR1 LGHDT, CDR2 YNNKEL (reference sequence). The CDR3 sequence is CASSPLQLSSYNEQFF. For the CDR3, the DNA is TGTGCCAGCAGCCCCCTCCAGTTGAGCTCCTACAATGAGCAGTTCTTC.

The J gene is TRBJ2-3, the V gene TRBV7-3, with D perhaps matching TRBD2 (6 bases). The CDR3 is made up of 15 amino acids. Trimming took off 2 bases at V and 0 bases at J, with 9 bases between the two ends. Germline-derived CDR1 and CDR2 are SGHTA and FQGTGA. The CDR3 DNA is TGTGCCAGCAGCTTAGGCGGGATTAGCACAGATACGCAGTATTTT. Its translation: CASSLGGISTDTQYF.

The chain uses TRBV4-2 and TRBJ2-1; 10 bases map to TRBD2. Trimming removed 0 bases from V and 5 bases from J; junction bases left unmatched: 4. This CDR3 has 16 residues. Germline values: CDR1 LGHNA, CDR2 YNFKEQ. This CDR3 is CASSQELAGTNNEQFF. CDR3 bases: TGTGCCAGCAGCCAAGAACTAGCGGGAACAAACAATGAGCAGTTCTTC.

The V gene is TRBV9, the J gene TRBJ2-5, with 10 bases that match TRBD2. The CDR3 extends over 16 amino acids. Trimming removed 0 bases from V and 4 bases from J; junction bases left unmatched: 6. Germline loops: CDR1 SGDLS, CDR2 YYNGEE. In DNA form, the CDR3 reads TGTGCCAGCAGCGTAGGAGCTAGCGGGAGTTCAGAGACCCAGTACTTC. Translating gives CASSVGASGSSETQYF.

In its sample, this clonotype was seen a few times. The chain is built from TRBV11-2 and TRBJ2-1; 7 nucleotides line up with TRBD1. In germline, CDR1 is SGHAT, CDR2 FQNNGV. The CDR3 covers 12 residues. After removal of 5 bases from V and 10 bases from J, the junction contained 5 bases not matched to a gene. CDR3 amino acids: CASSPGGVEQFF. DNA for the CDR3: TGTGCCAGCAGCCCAGGGGGAGTAGAGCAGTTCTTC.

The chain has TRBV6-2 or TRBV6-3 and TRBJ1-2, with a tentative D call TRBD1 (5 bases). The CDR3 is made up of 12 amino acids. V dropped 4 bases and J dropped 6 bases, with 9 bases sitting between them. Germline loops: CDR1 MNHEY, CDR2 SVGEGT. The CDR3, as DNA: TGTGCCAGCAGTTTGCAGGGCGATGGCTACACCTTC. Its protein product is CASSLQGDGYTF.

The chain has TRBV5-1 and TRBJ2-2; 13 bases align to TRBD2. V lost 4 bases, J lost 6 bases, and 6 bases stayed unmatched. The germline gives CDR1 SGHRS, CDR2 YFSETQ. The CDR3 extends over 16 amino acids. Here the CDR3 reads CASSPRTSGSAGELFF. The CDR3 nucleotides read TGCGCCAGCAGCCCCCGGACTAGCGGGAGTGCCGGGGAGCTGTTTTTT.

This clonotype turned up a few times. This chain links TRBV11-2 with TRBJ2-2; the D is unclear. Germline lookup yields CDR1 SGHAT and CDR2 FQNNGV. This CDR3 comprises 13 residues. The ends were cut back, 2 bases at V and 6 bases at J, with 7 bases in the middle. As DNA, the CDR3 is TGTGCCAGCAGCTTACTAAACGCCGGGGAGCTGTTTTTT. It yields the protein CASSLLNAGELFF.

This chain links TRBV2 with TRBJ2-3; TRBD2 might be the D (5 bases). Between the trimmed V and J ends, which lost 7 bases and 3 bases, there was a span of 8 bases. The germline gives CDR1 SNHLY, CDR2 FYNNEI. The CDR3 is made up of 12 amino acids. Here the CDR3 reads CASTRETDTQYF. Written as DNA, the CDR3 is TGTGCCAGCACTAGGGAGACAGATACGCAGTATTTT.

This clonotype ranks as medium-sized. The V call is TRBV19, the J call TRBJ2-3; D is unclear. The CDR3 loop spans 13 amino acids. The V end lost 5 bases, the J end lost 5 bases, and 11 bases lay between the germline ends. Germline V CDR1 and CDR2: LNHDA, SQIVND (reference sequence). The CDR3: CASSAFLGDTQYF. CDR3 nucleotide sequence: TGTGCCAGTAGTGCCTTCTTAGGAGATACGCAGTATTTT.

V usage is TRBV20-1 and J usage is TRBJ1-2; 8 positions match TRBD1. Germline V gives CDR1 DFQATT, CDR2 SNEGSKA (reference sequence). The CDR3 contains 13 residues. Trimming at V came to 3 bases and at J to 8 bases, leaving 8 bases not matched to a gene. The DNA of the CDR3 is TGCAGTGCTAGGGTCCAGGGGGCGCGCGGCTACACCTTC. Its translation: CSARVQGARGYTF.

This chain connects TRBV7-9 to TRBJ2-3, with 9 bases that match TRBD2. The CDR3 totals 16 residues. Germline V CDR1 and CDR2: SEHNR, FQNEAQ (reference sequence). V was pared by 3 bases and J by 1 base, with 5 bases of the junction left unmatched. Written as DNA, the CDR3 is TGTGCCAGCAGCTTCGGGGGCGGGAGGGGCACAGATACGCAGTATTTT. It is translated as CASSFGGGRGTDTQYF.

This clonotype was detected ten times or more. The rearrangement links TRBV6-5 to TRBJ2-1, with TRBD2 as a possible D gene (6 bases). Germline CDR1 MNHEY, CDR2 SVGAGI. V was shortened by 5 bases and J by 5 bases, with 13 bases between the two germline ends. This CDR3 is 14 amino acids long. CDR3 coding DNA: TGTGCCAGCAGTCCGGGAGTGTTCGACAATGAGCAGTTCTTC. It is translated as CASSPGVFDNEQFF.

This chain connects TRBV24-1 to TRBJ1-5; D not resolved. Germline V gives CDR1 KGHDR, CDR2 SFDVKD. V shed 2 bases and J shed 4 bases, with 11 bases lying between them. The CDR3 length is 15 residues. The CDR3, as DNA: TGTGCCACCAGTGATTCAGGAGGTCGGAATCAGCCCCAGCATTTT. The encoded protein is CATSDSGGRNQPQHF.

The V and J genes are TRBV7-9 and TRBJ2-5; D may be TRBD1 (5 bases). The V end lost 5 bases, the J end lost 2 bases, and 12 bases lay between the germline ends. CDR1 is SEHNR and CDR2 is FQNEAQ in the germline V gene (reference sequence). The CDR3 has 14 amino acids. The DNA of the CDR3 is TGTGCCAGCAGCCCGTACGACAGTCAAGAGACCCAGTACTTC. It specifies CASSPYDSQETQYF.